These T cell receptor beta chains were read from a single sample in a study of blood T cell repertoires in COVID-19. The table came from immunoSEQ multiplex PCR; TCRdb's copy has only in-frame clones and leaves some out. Of around 330,000 clones in the sample, 87% were seen once. Material for sequencing was PBMCs or T cells enriched from blood (not recorded which). These receptor sequences come from a woman aged 18 to 35 who had recovered from COVID-19. CDR3s leave out the opening cysteine and the closing phenylalanine or tryptophan.

CDR3aa: ASSLASSSGYGYT
v_gene: TRBV5-1
j_gene: TRBJ1-2

CDR3aa: ASPELEGANTEAF
v_gene: TRBV21-1
j_gene: TRBJ1-1

CDR3aa: ASSSYSGTFYSNQPQH
v_gene: TRBV5-6
j_gene: TRBJ1-5

CDR3aa: ASSEQTGTGYGYT
v_gene: TRBV3-1/TRBV3-2
j_gene: TRBJ1-2

CDR3aa: ASRARRDRVRYEQY
v_gene: TRBV2
j_gene: TRBJ2-7

CDR3aa: ASSLVPPGWGGNQPQH
v_gene: TRBV7-6
j_gene: TRBJ1-5

CDR3aa: ASSSNWDTQY
v_gene: TRBV5-1
j_gene: TRBJ2-3

CDR3aa: ATELGGASHNEQF
v_gene: TRBV6-6
j_gene: TRBJ2-1

CDR3aa: ATSDFRDTEQH
v_gene: TRBV24-1
j_gene: TRBJ1-5

CDR3aa: ASSLSGGKNQPQH
v_gene: TRBV7-8
j_gene: TRBJ1-5

CDR3aa: ASSASAGTEAF
v_gene: TRBV6-4
j_gene: TRBJ1-1

CDR3aa: ATSLGGMNTEAF
v_gene: TRBV25-1
j_gene: TRBJ1-1

CDR3aa: ASSLLSSDNYGYT
v_gene: TRBV5-4
j_gene: TRBJ1-2

CDR3aa: SALQDTTYT
v_gene: TRBV20-1
j_gene: TRBJ1-2

CDR3aa: ASSLEYQGAGYGYT
v_gene: TRBV5-1
j_gene: TRBJ1-2

CDR3aa: ASSVGGGAKNIQY
v_gene: TRBV9
j_gene: TRBJ2-4

CDR3aa: ASSGDRAAPLH
v_gene: TRBV2
j_gene: TRBJ1-6

CDR3aa: ASSLVLGAEGYNEQF
v_gene: TRBV5-1
j_gene: TRBJ2-1

CDR3aa: ASRGSEATNEKLF
v_gene: TRBV19
j_gene: TRBJ1-4

CDR3aa: ASSFGTGSGNTIY
v_gene: TRBV7-6
j_gene: TRBJ1-3

CDR3aa: ASSPLAPSYNEQF
v_gene: TRBV5-4
j_gene: TRBJ2-1

CDR3aa: ASSFIQGSEAF
v_gene: TRBV19
j_gene: TRBJ1-1

CDR3aa: ASSPIGRTEAF
v_gene: TRBV5-6
j_gene: TRBJ1-1

CDR3aa: ATSENSGELF
v_gene: TRBV24-1
j_gene: TRBJ2-2

CDR3aa: ASSIKDGGRRAGELF
v_gene: TRBV19
j_gene: TRBJ2-2

CDR3aa: ASSLTRDREAF
v_gene: TRBV7-3
j_gene: TRBJ1-1

CDR3aa: ASSLGQGTYNEQF
v_gene: TRBV11-2
j_gene: TRBJ2-1

CDR3aa: ASTAGHGREQY
v_gene: TRBV10-1
j_gene: TRBJ2-7

CDR3aa: ASSSRGQPLLAKNIQY
v_gene: TRBV28
j_gene: TRBJ2-4

CDR3aa: ASSPAPGTGGYNSPLH
v_gene: TRBV5-4
j_gene: TRBJ1-6

CDR3aa: ASSFYTGLGETQY
v_gene: TRBV5-6
j_gene: TRBJ2-5

CDR3aa: ASSFGGLAGGTGELF
v_gene: TRBV5-4
j_gene: TRBJ2-2

CDR3aa: ASTNTKGASAF
v_gene: TRBV13
j_gene: TRBJ1-1

CDR3aa: AWSGLSPGTEAF
v_gene: TRBV30
j_gene: TRBJ1-1

CDR3aa: ASSPPTGFSGYT
v_gene: TRBV18
j_gene: TRBJ1-2

CDR3aa: AWSVLREGAGELF
v_gene: TRBV30
j_gene: TRBJ2-2

CDR3aa: ARTRAGNEQF
v_gene: TRBV10-1
j_gene: TRBJ2-1

CDR3aa: DRGHYTGELF
v_gene: TRBV6-5
j_gene: TRBJ2-2

CDR3aa: ASSSGLVMNTEAF
v_gene: TRBV7-2
j_gene: TRBJ1-1

CDR3aa: ASSVQGSFQETQY
v_gene: TRBV7-3
j_gene: TRBJ2-5

CDR3aa: ASRWHRGSHVYNEQF
v_gene: TRBV28
j_gene: TRBJ2-1

CDR3aa: ATVGASGRGNEQF
v_gene: TRBV24-1
j_gene: TRBJ2-1

CDR3aa: ASSLTGYEKLF
v_gene: TRBV28
j_gene: TRBJ1-4

CDR3aa: ASSLAGAGGTEAF
v_gene: TRBV27
j_gene: TRBJ1-1

CDR3aa: ASSAGEGVSNEQF
v_gene: TRBV9
j_gene: TRBJ2-1

CDR3aa: ASRGGGPNTEAF
v_gene: TRBV27
j_gene: TRBJ1-1

CDR3aa: ASKAGDRGNTIY
v_gene: TRBV3-1/TRBV3-2
j_gene: TRBJ1-3

CDR3aa: ASRLQGIYGYT
v_gene: TRBV28
j_gene: TRBJ1-2

CDR3aa: ASSLDRGGQPYEQY
v_gene: TRBV11-2
j_gene: TRBJ2-7

CDR3aa: ASSSLGHMNTEAF
v_gene: TRBV2
j_gene: TRBJ1-1

CDR3aa: ANLTRDRLWNTEAF
v_gene: TRBV28
j_gene: TRBJ1-1

CDR3aa: AELGVGRYGYT
v_gene: TRBV7-2
j_gene: TRBJ1-2

CDR3aa: ASSVATDTEAF
v_gene: TRBV9
j_gene: TRBJ1-1

CDR3aa: ASSMGGAREPQH
v_gene: TRBV19
j_gene: TRBJ1-5

CDR3aa: ASSIPEHRGNYGYT
v_gene: TRBV19
j_gene: TRBJ1-2

CDR3aa: ASSAPTSGRGGNEQF
v_gene: TRBV7-2
j_gene: TRBJ2-1

CDR3aa: ASSWDRGLSEAF
v_gene: TRBV6-5
j_gene: TRBJ1-1